The 25 T cell receptor beta chains below all came from one sample that was sequenced in a study of shared clonotypes between healthy human individuals. Only in-frame clones appear in the TCRdb table, and some are missing; sequencing was by immunoSEQ multiplex PCR. The sample contains hundreds of thousands of clones, 73% of which appear only once. Sequencing used memory CD4+ T cells sorted from blood. Subset: CD45RA-negative fraction. These receptor sequences come from a young man in good health.

In DNA, the CDR3 is TGTGCCAGCCGCGCCGGGGGGACAGCCTTCTACGAGCAGTACTTC. This codes for CASRAGGTAFYEQYF. This sequence joins TRBV27 and TRBJ2-7; either TRBD1 or TRBD2 may supply D (7 bases each). Per the germline V gene, CDR1 is MNHEY and CDR2 is SMNVEV (reference sequence). V was shortened by 8 bases and J by 3 bases, with 20 bases between the two germline ends. This CDR3 region has 15 residues.

The chain recombines TRBV5-6 with TRBJ2-7; 12 bases align to TRBD2. V lost 4 bases, J lost 3 bases, and 11 bases stayed unmatched. Germline V CDR1 and CDR2: SGHDT, YYEEEE. The CDR3 loop spans 17 amino acids. The CDR3 DNA is TGTGCCAGCAGCGTAGGGACTAGCGGGCGTTTTCTCTACGAGCAGTACTTC. Amino acid sequence: CASSVGTSGRFLYEQYF. The whole variable domain, filled in from reference TRBV5-6 and TRBJ2-7, reads DAGVTQSPTHLIKTRGQQVTLRCSPKSGHDTVSWYQQALGQGPQFIFQYYEEEERQRGNFPDRFSGHQFPNYSSELNVNALLLGDSALYLCASSVGTSGRFLYEQYFGPGTRLTVT.

The chain employs TRBV10-2 and TRBJ2-7; D might be TRBD1 (8 bases). The CDR3 contains 14 residues. Looked up from germline, CDR1 is WSHSY and CDR2 is SAAADI. The V gene lost 5 bases and the J gene lost 3 bases, with 14 bases spanning the gap. In DNA form, the CDR3 reads TGCGCCAGCAGTACAGGGGGGGGCAACTACGAGCAGTACTTC. Its translation: CASSTGGGNYEQYF.

V usage is TRBV11-2 and J usage is TRBJ1-5; possible D gene TRBD1, 5 bases. This CDR3 spans 13 amino acids. The germline V gene has CDR1 SGHAT and CDR2 FQNNGV. Deletions cut 5 bases from V and 6 bases from J, with 11 bases between. CDR3 sequence (DNA): TGTGCCAGCAGCCTCGGGGGAATTCAGCCCCAGCATTTT. Amino acids: CASSLGGIQPQHF.

V gene TRBV25-1 combines with J gene TRBJ2-1; a weak D match, TRBD2 (5 bases). CDR1 and CDR2 from the germline V gene are MGHDK and SYGVNS. This CDR3 has 14 residues. V lost 4 bases and J lost 6, with 13 bases in between. In DNA form, the CDR3 reads TGTGCCAGCAGTGGCCTCGGACGGGGCAATGAGCAGTTCTTC. It translates to CASSGLGRGNEQFF.

The J gene is TRBJ1-2, the V gene TRBV6-4; tentative D call: TRBD1 (5 bases). V was pared by 5 bases and J by 0 bases, with 7 bases between. The CDR3 has 13 residues. The germline CDR1 and CDR2 sequences are MRHNA and SNTAGT. The CDR3 bases are TGTGCCAGCAGTTGGGGGGCTAACTATGGCTACACCTTC. Protein sequence: CASSWGANYGYTF.

This sequence joins TRBV6-1 and TRBJ2-5, with TRBD2 as a possible D gene (7 bases). Germline assignment: CDR1 MNHNS and CDR2 SASEGT. V was pared by 2 bases and J by 4 bases, with 17 bases between. This CDR3 spans 16 amino acids. CDR3 sequence reads: CASSEQGRGAGETQYF. CDR3 bases: TGTGCCAGCAGTGAACAGGGGAGGGGTGCGGGAGAGACCCAGTACTTC.

This rearrangement joins TRBV5-1 to TRBJ1-1; D perhaps matches TRBD1 (5 bases). Germline V gene lookup returns CDR1 SGHRS and CDR2 YFSETQ. CDR3 length: 20 residues. V was clipped by 5 bases and J by 1 base, with 30 bases between them. CDR3 nucleotide sequence: TGCGCCAGCAGTTGGATCCCCTCGCAGGGTGTTAATTCACCGAACACTGAAGCTTTCTTT. This gives the protein CASSWIPSQGVNSPNTEAFF.

The chain carries TRBV10-3 and TRBJ1-6; a possible D gene is TRBD1 (5 bases). The CDR3 loop spans 16 amino acids. V lost 0 bases to trimming and J lost 6 bases, with 12 bases between them. Per the germline V gene, CDR1 is ENHRY and CDR2 is SYGVKD. The CDR3 DNA is TGTGCCATCAGTGAGTCGCCGGGACGGGCTAATTCACCCCTCCACTTT. Translated, it gives CAISESPGRANSPLHF.

The chain links TRBV6-5 to TRBJ1-1, with TRBD1 as a possible D gene (5 bases). Deletions cut 6 bases from V and 4 bases from J, with 15 bases between. The length of the CDR3 is 14 residues. The germline CDR1 and CDR2 sequences are MNHEY and SVGAGI. This chain's CDR3 is CASSLLGGGTEAFF. The DNA of the CDR3 is TGTGCCAGCAGCTTACTCGGGGGGGGCACTGAAGCTTTCTTT.

The J gene is TRBJ2-1, the V gene TRBV7-2; 7 bases agree with TRBD2. The CDR3 contains 15 residues. The germline gives CDR1 SGHTA, CDR2 FQGNSA. Trimming removed 3 bases from V and 6 bases from J; junction bases left unmatched: 8. The CDR3 DNA reads TGTGCCAGCAGCTTGAGGCGAGCGGGATCCAATGAGCAGTTCTTC. Translation gives CASSLRRAGSNEQFF.

V and J are TRBV9 and TRBJ2-3; D unclear. In germline, CDR1 is SGDLS, CDR2 YYNGEE. This CDR3 comprises 13 residues. Deletions cut 0 bases from V and 2 bases from J, with 4 bases between. Here the CDR3 reads CASSVGDTDTQYF. CDR3 nucleotide sequence: TGTGCCAGCAGCGTAGGTGACACAGATACGCAGTATTTT.

V gene TRBV11-2 combines with J gene TRBJ2-5; weak D call: TRBD2 (5 bases). Trimming left V 8 bases short and J 5 bases short, with 15 bases between. Germline values: CDR1 SGHAT, CDR2 FQNNGV. The CDR3 is 13 residues long. The CDR3 region has the DNA TGTGCCAGCGGGAGAGGGCCCTCGGAGACCCAGTACTTC. Translating gives CASGRGPSETQYF.

V gene TRBV7-3 combines with J gene TRBJ2-1, with 8 positions matching TRBD2. J gave up 15 bases and V 6 bases, and 7 bases lay outside the gene matches. This CDR3 has 11 amino acids. The V gene's germline CDR1 is SGHTA and CDR2 FQGTGA. The CDR3 region has the DNA TGTGCCAGCAGTGCCGGGACTAGTATGTTCTTC. Its translation: CASSAGTSMFF.

This clone has just one count. This chain links TRBV7-8 with TRBJ1-5; maybe TRBD1 (5 bases). This CDR3 contains 14 residues. V lost 5 bases and J lost 9, with 17 bases in between. CDR1 and CDR2 (germline): SGHVS, FQNEAQ. CDR3 bases: TGTGCCAGCAGCCCGCGGGGACGGCTGGGGCCCCAGCATTTT. Residues: CASSPRGRLGPQHF.

CDR3 sequence reads: CASSFRTGYGYTF. Here the CDR3 DNA reads TGTGCCAGCAGTTTCCGGACAGGCTATGGCTACACCTTC. V gene TRBV27 combines with J gene TRBJ1-2, with TRBD1 matching over 7 bases. Germline V gene lookup returns CDR1 MNHEY and CDR2 SMNVEV (reference sequence). The CDR3 extends over 13 amino acids. The J segment lost 4 bases and the V segment lost 3 bases, leaving 2 bases of the junction unmatched.

The chain combines TRBV7-9 with TRBJ1-2; D ambiguous. This CDR3 contains 12 residues. V lost 2 bases to trimming and J lost 8 bases, with 9 bases between them. The germline V gene encodes CDR1 SEHNR and CDR2 FQNEAQ (reference sequence). The CDR3 is CASSLTKGGYTF. CDR3 nucleotides: TGTGCCAGCAGCTTAACAAAGGGCGGCTACACCTTC.

This chain connects TRBV5-6 to TRBJ2-7, with D possibly matching TRBD1 (5 bases). V lost 3 bases, J lost 3 bases, and 16 bases lay in between. This CDR3 is built from 15 residues. CDR1 is SGHDT and CDR2 is YYEEEE in the germline V gene. The CDR3 region is CASSSDQGKYYEQYF. The CDR3 nucleotides read TGTGCCAGCAGCTCGGACCAGGGTAAATACTACGAGCAGTACTTC.

The V call is TRBV7-7, the J call TRBJ2-5; D uncertain. This CDR3 spans 14 amino acids. Germline V gene sequence: CDR1 SSHAT, CDR2 FNYEAQ (reference sequence). The V end was cut by 1 base, the J end by 2 bases, with 8 bases between. This CDR3 reads CASSLGADQETQYF. The CDR3 nucleotides read TGTGCCAGCAGCTTAGGGGCGGATCAAGAGACCCAGTACTTC.

This clone was seen repeatedly, ten times or more. The J gene is TRBJ2-7, the V gene TRBV7-9, with a tentative D call TRBD2 (5 bases). CDR3 length: 16 amino acids. Per the germline V gene, CDR1 is SEHNR and CDR2 is FQNEAQ (reference sequence). Trimming shortened V by 5 bases and J by 3 bases, and 20 bases separated the two germline ends. The CDR3 DNA reads TGTGCCAGCAGCCCCTACCGAGGGATAGCAGTCTACGAGCAGTACTTC. This translates into CASSPYRGIAVYEQYF. Drawing the rest from reference TRBV7-9 and TRBJ2-7, the complete variable domain is DTGVSQNPRHKITKRGQNVTFRCDPISEHNRLYWYRQTLGQGPEFLTYFQNEAQLEKSRLLSDRFSAERPKGSFSTLEIQRTEQGDSAMYLCASSPYRGIAVYEQYFGPGTRLTVT.

This clone was found many times. The chain carries TRBV5-6 and TRBJ2-3, with 7 positions matching TRBD2. Germline loops: CDR1 SGHDT, CDR2 YYEEEE. J gave up 4 bases and V 2 bases, and 7 bases lay outside the gene matches. The CDR3 has 15 residues. The CDR3 DNA reads TGTGCCAGCAGCTTTCGGGGGAGGGGCCCAGATACGCAGTATTTT. Translated, it gives CASSFRGRGPDTQYF.

Worth noting for this clone: A far larger clone is one base from this, pointing to a likely read error. Other nucleotide sequences in the sample specify the same CDR3. V gene TRBV29-1 combines with J gene TRBJ1-1; 8 nucleotides match TRBD1. CDR1 and CDR2 (germline): SQVTM, ANQGSEA. There are 15 residues in the CDR3. CDR3 amino acids: CSASGGWGMNTEAFF. The CDR3 nucleotides read TGCAGCGCTTCAGGGGGCTGGGGGATGAACACTGAGGCTTTCTTT.

This clone showed up just a few times. The chain uses TRBV7-7 and TRBJ2-7, with 9 nucleotides matching TRBD2. V lost 1 base and J lost 6; bases outside the gene matches: 4. Germline assignment: CDR1 SSHAT and CDR2 FNYEAQ (reference sequence). This CDR3 is built from 14 residues. The CDR3 region is CASSLEGTSSEQYF. CDR3 sequence (DNA): TGTGCCAGCAGCTTAGAGGGGACTAGCAGCGAGCAGTACTTC.

This clone was detected only a few times. One base separates it from a far larger clone, so it is likely a read error. At the DNA level, this CDR3 is encoded by other sequences in the same sample as well. CDR3: CSVGNTEAFF. CDR3 nucleotide sequence: TGCAGCGTGGGGAACACTGAAGCTTTCTTT. The chain carries TRBV29-1 and TRBJ1-1; D uncertain. The V end was cut by 6 bases, the J end by 1 base, with 3 bases between. Germline assignment: CDR1 SQVTM and CDR2 ANQGSEA. The CDR3 covers 10 residues.

The rearrangement joins TRBV11-3 to TRBJ2-1; 11 positions agree with TRBD2. This CDR3 has 15 amino acids. Trimming cost V 5 bases and J 5 bases; bases outside gene matches: 5. Germline V gives CDR1 SGHNT, CDR2 YENEEA. Here the CDR3 DNA reads TGTGCCAGCAGCCCAACTAGCGGGAGCAACAATGAGCAGTTCTTC. Its protein is CASSPTSGSNNEQFF.